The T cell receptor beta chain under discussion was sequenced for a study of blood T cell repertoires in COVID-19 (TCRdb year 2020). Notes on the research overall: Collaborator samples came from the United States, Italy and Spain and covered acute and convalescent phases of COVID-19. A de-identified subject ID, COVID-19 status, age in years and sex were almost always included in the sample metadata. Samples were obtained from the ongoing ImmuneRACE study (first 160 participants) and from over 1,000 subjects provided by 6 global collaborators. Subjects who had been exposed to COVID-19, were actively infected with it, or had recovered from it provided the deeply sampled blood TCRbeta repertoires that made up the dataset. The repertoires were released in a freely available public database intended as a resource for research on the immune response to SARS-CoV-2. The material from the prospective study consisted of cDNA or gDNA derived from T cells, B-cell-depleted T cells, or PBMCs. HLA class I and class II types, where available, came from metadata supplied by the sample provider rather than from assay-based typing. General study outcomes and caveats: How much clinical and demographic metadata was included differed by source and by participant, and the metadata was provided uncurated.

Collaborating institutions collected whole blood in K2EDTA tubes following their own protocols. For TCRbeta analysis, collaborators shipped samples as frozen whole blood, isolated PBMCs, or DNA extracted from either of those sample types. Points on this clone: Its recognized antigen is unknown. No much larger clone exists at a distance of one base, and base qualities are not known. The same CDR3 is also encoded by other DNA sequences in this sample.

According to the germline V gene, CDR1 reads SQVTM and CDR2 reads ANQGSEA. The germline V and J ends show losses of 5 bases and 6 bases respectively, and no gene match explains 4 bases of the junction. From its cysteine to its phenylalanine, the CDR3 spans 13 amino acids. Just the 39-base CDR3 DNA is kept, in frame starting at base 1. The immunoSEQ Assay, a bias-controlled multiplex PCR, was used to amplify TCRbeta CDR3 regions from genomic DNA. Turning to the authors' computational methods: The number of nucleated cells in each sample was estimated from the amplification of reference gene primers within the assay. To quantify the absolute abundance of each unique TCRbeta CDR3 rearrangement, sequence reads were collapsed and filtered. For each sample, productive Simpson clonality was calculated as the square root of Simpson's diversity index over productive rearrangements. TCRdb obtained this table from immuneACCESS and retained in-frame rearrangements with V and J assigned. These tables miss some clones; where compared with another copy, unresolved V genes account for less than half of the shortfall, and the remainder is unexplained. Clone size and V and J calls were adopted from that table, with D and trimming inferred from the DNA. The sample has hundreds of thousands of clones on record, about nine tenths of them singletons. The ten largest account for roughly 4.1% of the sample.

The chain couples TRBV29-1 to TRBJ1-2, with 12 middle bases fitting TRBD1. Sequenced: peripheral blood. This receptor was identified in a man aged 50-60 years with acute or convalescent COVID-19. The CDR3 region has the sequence CSVPGQGAHGYTF. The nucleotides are TGCAGCGTTCCGGGACAGGGGGCACATGGCTACACCTTC.